Listed here are 10 T cell receptor beta chains from one sample, sequenced in a study of blood T cell repertoires in COVID-19. TCRdb keeps only in-frame clones here, not all; method: immunoSEQ multiplex PCR. The table records about 170,000 clones, roughly 79% of them present only once. The source material was peripheral blood. The origin of the receptors is a woman of 80 years or more with acute or convalescent COVID-19.

The J gene is TRBJ1-6, the V gene TRBV27; no reliable D call. The V end lost 4 bases, the J end lost 7 bases, and 11 bases lay between the germline ends. CDR3 length: 14 residues. From germline, CDR1 is MNHEY and CDR2 SMNVEV (reference sequence). The CDR3 region has the DNA TGTGCCAGCAGTTCCCGGTCGGGGAATTCACCCCTCCACTTT. Translation gives CASSSRSGNSPLHF.

The V and J genes are TRBV5-1 and TRBJ2-1; no firm D call. Trimming pared 1 base from V and 8 bases from J, leaving 7 bases between. The CDR3 has 12 residues. The germline V gene has CDR1 SGHRS and CDR2 YFSETQ. CDR3 nucleotide sequence: TGCGCCAGCAGCTTGTCCCCCGATGAGCAGTTCTTC. Its protein product is CASSLSPDEQFF.

The rearrangement uses TRBV5-1 and TRBJ2-2; 7 nucleotides agree with TRBD1. There are 16 residues in the CDR3. The germline V gene has CDR1 SGHRS and CDR2 YFSETQ. The V gene end was trimmed by 3 bases and the J gene end by 0 bases; junction bases not matched to a gene: 5. The CDR3 loop reads CASSWDSYANTGELFF. CDR3 bases: TGCGCCAGCAGCTGGGACAGCTACGCGAACACCGGGGAGCTGTTTTTT.

V usage is TRBV7-2 and J usage is TRBJ2-1, with 14 bases fitting TRBD2. The CDR3 has 15 amino acids. Losses at the gene ends were 5 bases for V and 8 bases for J; bases not matched to a gene: 5. From germline, CDR1 is SGHTA and CDR2 FQGNSA. The CDR3 coding sequence is TGTGCCAGCAGCCTAAGACTAGCGGGAGGGCATGAGCAGTTCTTC. It is translated as CASSLRLAGGHEQFF.

This rearrangement joins TRBV15 to TRBJ1-2; 7 bases map to TRBD1. The CDR3 spans 16 residues. Germline CDR1 and CDR2: LNHNV and YYDKDF (reference sequence). Trimming took 1 base from V and 7 from J; bases not matched to a gene: 12. CDR3 nucleotide sequence: TGTGCCACCAGCAGAGCCTACGCCGGGACAGCTGGTGGCTACACCTTC. Translating it yields CATSRAYAGTAGGYTF.

This CDR3 is CASSPQREREETQYF. The DNA of the CDR3 is TGTGCCAGCTCACCCCAGCGGGAGAGGGAAGAGACCCAGTACTTC. The V and J genes are TRBV18 and TRBJ2-5; 8 bases are shared with TRBD2. CDR1 and CDR2 from the germline V gene are KGHSH and LQKENI. The CDR3 extends over 15 amino acids. V dropped 3 bases and J dropped 3; count of bases not matched to a gene: 6. Full variable domain (rest looked up from reference TRBV18 and TRBJ2-5): NAGVMQNPRHLVRRRGQEARLRCSPMKGHSHVYWYRQLPEEGLKFMVYLQKENIIDESGMPKERFSAEFPKEGPSILRIQQVVRGDSAAYFCASSPQREREETQYFGPGTRLLVL.

The genes are TRBV5-4 and TRBJ1-2; D ambiguous. V was cut by 0 bases and J by 7 bases, with 19 bases left in between. This CDR3 contains 16 residues. CDR1 and CDR2 from the germline V gene are SGHNT and YYREEE (reference sequence). The CDR3 spells CASSLGGGGSFFGYTF. The CDR3 DNA follows: TGTGCCAGCAGCTTGGGAGGCGGAGGGTCTTTCTTTGGCTACACCTTC.

The chain employs TRBV27 and TRBJ1-5, with no clear D. Per germline, CDR1 MNHEY and CDR2 SMNVEV (reference sequence). The ends were cut back, 5 bases at V and 4 bases at J, with 12 bases in the middle. This CDR3 is built from 14 residues. The CDR3 region has the DNA TGTGCCAGCAGTCCAAACCGCGCTAATCAGCCCCAGCATTTT. As protein: CASSPNRANQPQHF.

The chain carries TRBV10-3 and TRBJ1-1; D remains ambiguous. CDR1 is ENHRY, CDR2 SYGVKD, per germline. The CDR3 covers 14 residues. V shed 2 bases and J shed 3 bases, with 10 bases lying between them. The CDR3 sequence: CAISEMGRDTEAFF. The CDR3 DNA sequence: TGTGCCATCAGTGAGATGGGGAGAGACACTGAAGCTTTCTTT.

V usage is TRBV3-1 (or the pseudogene TRBV3-2) and J usage is TRBJ1-4, with D possibly TRBD1 on 5 matching bases. CDR1 and CDR2 from the germline V gene are LGHDT and YNNKEL (reference sequence). Trimming left V 3 bases short and J 8 bases short, with 10 bases between. CDR3 length: 13 residues. CDR3 sequence reads: CASSQFGGEKLFF. DNA of the CDR3: TGTGCCAGCAGCCAGTTCGGGGGGGAAAAACTGTTTTTT.